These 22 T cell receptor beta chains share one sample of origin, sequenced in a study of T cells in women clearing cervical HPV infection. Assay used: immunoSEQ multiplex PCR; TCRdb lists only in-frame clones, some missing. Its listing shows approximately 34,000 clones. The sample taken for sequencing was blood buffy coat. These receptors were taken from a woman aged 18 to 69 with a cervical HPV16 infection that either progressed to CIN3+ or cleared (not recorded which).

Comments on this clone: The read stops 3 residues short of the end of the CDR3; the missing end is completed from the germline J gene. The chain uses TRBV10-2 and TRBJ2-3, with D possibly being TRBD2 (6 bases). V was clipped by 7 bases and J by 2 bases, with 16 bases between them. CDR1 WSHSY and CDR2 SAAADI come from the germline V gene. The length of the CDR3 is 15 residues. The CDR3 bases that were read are TGCGCCAGCACCGCCGGACTAAGGGACACAGATACG. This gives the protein CASTAGLRDTDT. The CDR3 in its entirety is CASTAGLRDTDTQYF.

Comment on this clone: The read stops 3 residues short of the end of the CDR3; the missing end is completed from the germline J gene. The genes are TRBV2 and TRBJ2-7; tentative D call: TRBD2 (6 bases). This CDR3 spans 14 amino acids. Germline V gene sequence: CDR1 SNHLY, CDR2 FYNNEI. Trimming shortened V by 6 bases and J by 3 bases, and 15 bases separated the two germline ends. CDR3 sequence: CASRFGDSHYEQYF. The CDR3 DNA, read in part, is TGTGCCAGCAGGTTCGGGGACTCGCACTACGAG.

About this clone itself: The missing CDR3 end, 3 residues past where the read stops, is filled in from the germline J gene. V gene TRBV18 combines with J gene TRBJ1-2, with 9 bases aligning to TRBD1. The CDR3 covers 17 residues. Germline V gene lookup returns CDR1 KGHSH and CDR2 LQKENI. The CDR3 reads CASSPPVGQGRDNDYTF. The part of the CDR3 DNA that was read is TGTGCCAGCTCACCACCGGTGGGACAGGGAAGGGACAATGAC.

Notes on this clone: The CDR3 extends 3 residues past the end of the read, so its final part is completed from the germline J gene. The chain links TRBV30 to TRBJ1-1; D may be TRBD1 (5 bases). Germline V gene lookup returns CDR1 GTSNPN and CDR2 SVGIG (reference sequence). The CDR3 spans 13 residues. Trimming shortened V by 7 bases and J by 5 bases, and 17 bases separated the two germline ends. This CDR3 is CAFRRGGGTEAFF. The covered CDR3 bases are TGTGCCTTCAGACGGGGGGGAGGAACTGAA.

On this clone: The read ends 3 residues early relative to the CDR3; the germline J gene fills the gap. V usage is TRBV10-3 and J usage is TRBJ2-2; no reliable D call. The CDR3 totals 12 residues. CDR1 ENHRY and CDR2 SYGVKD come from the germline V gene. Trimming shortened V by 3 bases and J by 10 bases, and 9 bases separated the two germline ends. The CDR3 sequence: CAISDSGVELFF. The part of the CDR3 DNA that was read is TGTGCCATCAGTGATAGTGGTGTGGAG.

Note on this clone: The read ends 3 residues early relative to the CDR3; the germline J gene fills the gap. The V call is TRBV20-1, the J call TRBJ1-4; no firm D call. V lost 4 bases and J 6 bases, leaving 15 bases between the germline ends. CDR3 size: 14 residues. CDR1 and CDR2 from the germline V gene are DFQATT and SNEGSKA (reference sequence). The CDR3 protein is CSAKATYGDEKLFF. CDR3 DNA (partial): TGCAGTGCTAAAGCCACCTACGGTGATGAAAAA.

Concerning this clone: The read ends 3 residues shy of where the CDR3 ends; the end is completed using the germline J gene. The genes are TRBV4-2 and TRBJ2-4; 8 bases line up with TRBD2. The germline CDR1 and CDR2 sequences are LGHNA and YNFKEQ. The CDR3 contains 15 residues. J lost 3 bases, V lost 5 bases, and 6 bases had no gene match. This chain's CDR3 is CASSKTSEDKNIQYF. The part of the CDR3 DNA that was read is TGTGCCAGCAGCAAGACTAGCGAGGACAAAAACATT.

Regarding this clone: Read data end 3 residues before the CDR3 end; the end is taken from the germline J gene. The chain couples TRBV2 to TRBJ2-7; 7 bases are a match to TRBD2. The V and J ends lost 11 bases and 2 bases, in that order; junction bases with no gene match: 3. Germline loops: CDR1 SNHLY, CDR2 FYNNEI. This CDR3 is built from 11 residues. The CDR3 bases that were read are TGTGCCGGCGGACTAGCCTACGAG. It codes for CAGGLAYE. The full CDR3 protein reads CAGGLAYEQYF.

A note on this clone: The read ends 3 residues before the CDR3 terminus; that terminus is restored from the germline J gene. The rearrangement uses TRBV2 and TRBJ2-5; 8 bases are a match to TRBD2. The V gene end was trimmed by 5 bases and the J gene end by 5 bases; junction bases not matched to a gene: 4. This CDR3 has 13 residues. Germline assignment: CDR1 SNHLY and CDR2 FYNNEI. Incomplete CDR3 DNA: TGTGCCAGCAGTCGGGAGGGGAGTGAGACC. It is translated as CASSREGSET. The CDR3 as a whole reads CASSREGSETQYF. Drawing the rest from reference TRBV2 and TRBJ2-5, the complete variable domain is EPEVTQTPSHQVTQMGQEVILRCVPISNHLYFYWYRQILGQKVEFLVSFYNNEISEKSEIFDDQFSVERPDGSNFTLKIRSTKLEDSAMYFCASSREGSETQYFGPGTRLLVL.

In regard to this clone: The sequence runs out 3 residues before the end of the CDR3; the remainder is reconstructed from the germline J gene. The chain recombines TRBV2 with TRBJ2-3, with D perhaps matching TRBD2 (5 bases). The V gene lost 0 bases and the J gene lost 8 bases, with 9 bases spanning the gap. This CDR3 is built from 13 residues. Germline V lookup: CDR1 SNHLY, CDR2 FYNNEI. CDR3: CASSEALRGTQYF. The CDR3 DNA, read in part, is TGTGCCAGCAGTGAAGCGCTTCGGGGTACG.

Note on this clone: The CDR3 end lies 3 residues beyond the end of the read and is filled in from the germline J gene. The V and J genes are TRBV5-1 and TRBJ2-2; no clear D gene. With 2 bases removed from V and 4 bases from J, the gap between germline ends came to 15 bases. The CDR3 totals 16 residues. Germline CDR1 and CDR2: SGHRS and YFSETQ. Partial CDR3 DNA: TGCGCCAGCAGCTTCTCAACTCATACGAGCACCGGGGAG. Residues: CASSFSTHTSTGE. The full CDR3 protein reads CASSFSTHTSTGELFF. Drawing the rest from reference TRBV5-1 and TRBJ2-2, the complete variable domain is KAGVTQTPRYLIKTRGQQVTLSCSPISGHRSVSWYQQTPGQGLQFLFEYFSETQRNKGNFPGRFSGRQFSNSRSEMNVSTLELGDSALYLCASSFSTHTSTGELFFGEGSRLTVL.

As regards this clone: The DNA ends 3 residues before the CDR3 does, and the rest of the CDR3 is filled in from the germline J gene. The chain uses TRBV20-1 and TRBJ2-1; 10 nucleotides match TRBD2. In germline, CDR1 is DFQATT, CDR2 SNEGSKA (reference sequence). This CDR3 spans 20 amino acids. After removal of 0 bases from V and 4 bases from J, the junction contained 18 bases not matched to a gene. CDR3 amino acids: CSAREGPSGSLRRRYNEQFF. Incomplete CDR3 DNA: TGCAGTGCTAGAGAGGGGCCTAGCGGGAGCCTTCGGCGCCGATACAATGAG.

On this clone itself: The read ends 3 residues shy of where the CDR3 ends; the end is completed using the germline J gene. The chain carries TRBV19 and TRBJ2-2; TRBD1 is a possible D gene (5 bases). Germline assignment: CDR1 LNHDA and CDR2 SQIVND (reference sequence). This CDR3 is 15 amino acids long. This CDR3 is CASSLTGETNEKLFF. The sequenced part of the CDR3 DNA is TGTGCCAGTAGCCTCACAGGAGAAACTAATGAAAAG.

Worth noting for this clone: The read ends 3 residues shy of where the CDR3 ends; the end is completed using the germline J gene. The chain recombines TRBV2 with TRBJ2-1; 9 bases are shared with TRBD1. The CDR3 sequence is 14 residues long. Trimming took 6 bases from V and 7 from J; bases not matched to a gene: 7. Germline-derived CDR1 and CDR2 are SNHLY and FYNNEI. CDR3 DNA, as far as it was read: TGTGCCAGCAGAAGGGACAGGGAAGTAAATGAG. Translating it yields CASRRDREVNE. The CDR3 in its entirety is CASRRDREVNEQFF.

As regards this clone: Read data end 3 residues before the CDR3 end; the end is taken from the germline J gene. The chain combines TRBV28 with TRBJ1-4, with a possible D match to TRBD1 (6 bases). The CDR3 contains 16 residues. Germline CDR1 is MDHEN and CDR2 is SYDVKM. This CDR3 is CASSLRQALVYSPLFF. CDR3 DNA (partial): TGTGCCAGCAGTTTGAGACAGGCCCTTGTATATTCACCA.

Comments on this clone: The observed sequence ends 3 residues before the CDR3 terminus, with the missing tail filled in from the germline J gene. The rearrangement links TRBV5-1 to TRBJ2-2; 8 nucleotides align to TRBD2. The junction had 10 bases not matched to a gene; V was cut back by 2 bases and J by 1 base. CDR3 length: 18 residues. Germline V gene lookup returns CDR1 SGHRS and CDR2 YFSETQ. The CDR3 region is CASSFRGIAGRNTGELFF. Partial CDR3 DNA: TGCGCCAGCAGCTTTAGAGGGATAGCGGGGCGGAACACCGGGGAG.

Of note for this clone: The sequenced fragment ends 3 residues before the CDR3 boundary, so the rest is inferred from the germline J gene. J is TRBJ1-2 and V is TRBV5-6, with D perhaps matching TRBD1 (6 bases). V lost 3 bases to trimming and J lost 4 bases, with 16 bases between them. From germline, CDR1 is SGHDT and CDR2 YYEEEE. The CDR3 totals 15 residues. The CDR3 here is CASSWLTAGAYGYTF. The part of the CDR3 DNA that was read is TGTGCCAGCAGCTGGTTAACGGCAGGGGCCTATGGC.

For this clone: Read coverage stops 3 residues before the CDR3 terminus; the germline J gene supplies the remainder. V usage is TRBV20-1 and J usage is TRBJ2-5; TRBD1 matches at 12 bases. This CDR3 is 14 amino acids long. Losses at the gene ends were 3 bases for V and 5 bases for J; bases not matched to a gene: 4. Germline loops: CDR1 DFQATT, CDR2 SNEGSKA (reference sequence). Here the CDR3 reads CSARGQGATETQYF. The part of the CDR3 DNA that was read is TGCAGTGCTAGGGGACAGGGGGCGACGGAGACC.

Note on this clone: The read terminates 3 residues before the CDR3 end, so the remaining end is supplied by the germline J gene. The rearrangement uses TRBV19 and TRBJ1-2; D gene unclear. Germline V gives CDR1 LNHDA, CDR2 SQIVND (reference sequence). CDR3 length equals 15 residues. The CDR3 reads CASSILPSGPKDYTF. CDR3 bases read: TGTGCCAGTAGTATTCTGCCTAGCGGTCCTAAAGAC. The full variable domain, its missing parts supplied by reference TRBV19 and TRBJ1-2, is DGGITQSPKYLFRKEGQNVTLSCEQNLNHDAMYWYRQDPGQGLRLIYYSQIVNDFQKGDIAEGYSVSREKKESFPLTVTSAQKNPTAFYLCASSILPSGPKDYTFGSGTRLTVV.

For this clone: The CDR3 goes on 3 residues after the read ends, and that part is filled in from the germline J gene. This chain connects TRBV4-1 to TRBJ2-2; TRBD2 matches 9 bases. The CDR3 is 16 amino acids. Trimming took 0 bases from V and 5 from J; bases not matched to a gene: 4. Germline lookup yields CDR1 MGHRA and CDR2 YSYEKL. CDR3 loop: CASSQEGSGRTGELFF. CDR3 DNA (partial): TGCGCCAGCAGCCAAGAAGGTAGCGGGAGAACCGGGGAG.

CDR3: CASSGSGGSNQPQHF. The DNA read from the CDR3 is TGTGCCAGCAGTGGATCAGGGGGGAGCAATCAGCCC. The chain joins TRBV2 to TRBJ1-5; TRBD1 aligns across 7 bases. The read ends 3 residues shy of where the CDR3 ends; the end is completed using the germline J gene. CDR1 and CDR2 from the germline V gene are SNHLY and FYNNEI. The CDR3 loop spans 15 amino acids. V lost 4 bases, J lost 1 base, and 4 bases stayed unmatched.

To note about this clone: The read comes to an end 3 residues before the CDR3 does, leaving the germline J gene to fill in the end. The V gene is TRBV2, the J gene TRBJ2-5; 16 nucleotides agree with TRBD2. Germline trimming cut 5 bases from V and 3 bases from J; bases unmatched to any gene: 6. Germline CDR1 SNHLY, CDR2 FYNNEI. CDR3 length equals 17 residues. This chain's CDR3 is CASSPGTSGRGKETQYF. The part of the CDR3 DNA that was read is TGTGCCAGCAGTCCCGGGACTAGCGGGAGGGGAAAAGAGACC. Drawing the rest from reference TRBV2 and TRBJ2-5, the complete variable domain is EPEVTQTPSHQVTQMGQEVILRCVPISNHLYFYWYRQILGQKVEFLVSFYNNEISEKSEIFDDQFSVERPDGSNFTLKIRSTKLEDSAMYFCASSPGTSGRGKETQYFGPGTRLLVL.